A selection of T cell receptor beta chains follows, all from one sample in a study of Graves' ophthalmopathy and Graves' hyperthyroidism. TCRdb re-called the multiplex PCR reads through MiXCR, storing one row per CDR3 protein. The sample has nearly 400,000 distinct CDR3 sequences, about 18% seen once. Input material: peripheral blood. These receptors came from a woman aged 18-35 years with Graves' ophthalmopathy. Both conserved end residues are part of each CDR3. A D gene is named only where the DNA matches it firmly. Rows may omit the clone size; those that give it use once, few, many or a size class.

cdr3_aa: CAWSLGSGQAYEQYF
cdr3_nt: TGTGCCTGGAGCCTTGGATCGGGACAAGCCTACGAGCAGTACTTC
v_call: TRBV30
d_call: .
cdr3_length: 15
j_call: TRBJ2-7
clone_size: many

cdr3_aa: CASSLSPGTVNTGELFF
cdr3_nt: TGTGCCAGCAGCTTAAGTCCCGGGACAGTAAACACCGGGGAGCTGTTTTTT
v_call: TRBV7-3
d_call: TRBD1
cdr3_length: 17
j_call: TRBJ2-2
clone_size: many

cdr3_aa: CASSEVTGAAFF
cdr3_nt: TGCGCCAGCAGTGAGGTGACAGGGGCGGCTTTCTTT
v_call: TRBV5-1
d_call: TRBD1
cdr3_length: 12
j_call: TRBJ1-1
clone_size: many

cdr3_aa: CASSYSGSGGRGEQYF
cdr3_nt: TGTGCCAGCAGTTACTCGGGCAGCGGGGGGAGAGGCGAGCAGTACTTC
v_call: TRBV6-5
d_call: TRBD2
cdr3_length: 16
j_call: TRBJ2-7
clone_size: .

cdr3_aa: CASSEDSGSNQPQHF
cdr3_nt: TGTGCCAGCAGTGAAGATTCGGGGTCTAATCAGCCCCAGCATTTT
v_call: TRBV6-1
d_call: .
cdr3_length: 15
j_call: TRBJ1-5
clone_size: many

cdr3_aa: CASSSQTGGFSGNTIYF
cdr3_nt: TGTGCCAGCAGTTCCCAGACAGGGGGCTTCTCTGGAAACACCATATATTTT
v_call: TRBV28
d_call: TRBD1
cdr3_length: 17
j_call: TRBJ1-3
clone_size: many

cdr3_aa: CSATETGPGEQYF
cdr3_nt: TGCAGTGCCACTGAGACAGGGCCGGGCGAGCAGTACTTC
v_call: TRBV20-1
d_call: TRBD1
cdr3_length: 13
j_call: TRBJ2-7
clone_size: many

cdr3_aa: CASRPQPRGEQYF
cdr3_nt: TGTGCCAGCAGACCACAACCACGGGGCGAGCAGTACTTC
v_call: TRBV7-6
d_call: .
cdr3_length: 13
j_call: TRBJ2-7
clone_size: .

cdr3_aa: CASKGNTEAFF
cdr3_nt: TGTGCCAGCAAAGGCAACACTGAAGCTTTCTTT
v_call: TRBV28
d_call: .
cdr3_length: 11
j_call: TRBJ1-1
clone_size: .

cdr3_aa: CSVENRRYGYTF
cdr3_nt: TGCAGCGTTGAAAACAGGCGCTATGGCTACACCTTC
v_call: TRBV29-1
d_call: .
cdr3_length: 12
j_call: TRBJ1-2
clone_size: .

cdr3_aa: CASSDSRNTEAFF
cdr3_nt: TGTGCCAGCAGTGATTCCCGGAACACTGAAGCTTTCTTT
v_call: TRBV2
d_call: .
cdr3_length: 13
j_call: TRBJ1-1
clone_size: many

cdr3_aa: CSAKRALTMNTEAFF
cdr3_nt: TGCAGTGCAAAGAGGGCGTTGACTATGAACACTGAAGCTTTCTTT
v_call: TRBV20-1
d_call: .
cdr3_length: 15
j_call: TRBJ1-1
clone_size: many

cdr3_aa: CASSMRSFGETQYF
cdr3_nt: TGTGCCAGTAGTATGAGAAGTTTTGGAGAGACCCAGTACTTC
v_call: TRBV19
d_call: .
cdr3_length: 14
j_call: TRBJ2-5
clone_size: many

cdr3_aa: CASSTTRATDSYGYTF
cdr3_nt: TGTGCCAGCAGTACTACCCGGGCGACAGATAGCTATGGCTACACCTTC
v_call: TRBV28
d_call: .
cdr3_length: 16
j_call: TRBJ1-2
clone_size: many

cdr3_aa: CSALSGIGGNTIYF
cdr3_nt: TGCAGCGCCCTAAGTGGGATCGGTGGAAACACCATATATTTT
v_call: TRBV29-1
d_call: .
cdr3_length: 14
j_call: TRBJ1-3
clone_size: many

cdr3_aa: CASSPRTRLEEQYF
cdr3_nt: TGTGCCAGCAGCCCGAGGACTAGGCTGGAAGAGCAGTACTTC
v_call: TRBV11-2
d_call: TRBD2
cdr3_length: 14
j_call: TRBJ2-7
clone_size: few

cdr3_aa: CAWIPEGLGETQYF
cdr3_nt: TGTGCCTGGATACCAGAGGGCCTGGGGGAGACCCAGTACTTC
v_call: TRBV30
d_call: .
cdr3_length: 14
j_call: TRBJ2-5
clone_size: many

cdr3_aa: CASRGTAPYEQYF
cdr3_nt: TGTGCCAGCAGGGGGACTGCACCCTACGAGCAGTACTTC
v_call: TRBV28
d_call: .
cdr3_length: 13
j_call: TRBJ2-7
clone_size: many